This TCR beta chain was observed in a study of monozygotic twins with inflammatory bowel disease. Points from the study as a whole: Using the inverse Simpson index, IBD patients had lower TCRbeta diversity than healthy co-twins. A distinction between different T cell subtypes was not possible.

A word on this clonotype: As yet, its antigen is unknown.

CDR3 length equals 15 residues. CDR1 is LNHNV and CDR2 is YYDKDF in the germline V gene (reference sequence). Investigators made cDNA in eight separate reactions per sample. Amplification used two nested PCRs: roughly 16 cycles, then 8 to 10 cycles, on TCRalpha/TCRbeta cDNA. TCRdb re-called the 5' RACE reads, yielding one record per CDR3 amino acid sequence without DNA. The table for this sample gives 440,000 or so distinct CDR3 sequences. The receptor was derived from a human donor with ulcerative colitis or Crohn's disease, or a healthy co-twin of an affected twin (not recorded which). The sequencing input was blood. This rearrangement joins TRBV15 to TRBJ2-7; the TRBD1 assignment by TCRdb is unverifiable without DNA. The chain's CDR3 is CATSTVAGAGYEQYF.